The 11 T cell receptor beta chains reported below all come from one sample, sequenced in a study of blood T cell repertoires in COVID-19. Using immunoSEQ multiplex PCR, the repertoire was profiled, and TCRdb retains in-frame clones only, with some absent. Among approximately 250,000 clones listed, roughly 85% were seen once. Material: peripheral blood. Receptors were obtained from a man aged 50 to 59 with COVID-19, enrolled during active disease.

The chain carries TRBV4-2 and TRBJ1-5; D remains ambiguous. The ends were cut back, 0 bases at V and 2 bases at J, with 8 bases in the middle. Per the germline V gene, CDR1 is LGHNA and CDR2 is YNFKEQ. The CDR3 extends over 15 amino acids. The CDR3 sequence: CASSQEPGGNQPQHF. CDR3 coding DNA: TGTGCCAGCAGCCAAGAACCGGGAGGCAATCAGCCCCAGCATTTT.

This clone was observed a single time. The DNA for the CDR3 is TGCGCCAGCAGCGATGAGGGGGCCTCCTACGAGCAGTACTTC. This codes for CASSDEGASYEQYF. The chain has TRBV5-1 and TRBJ2-7, with TRBD1 matching over 7 bases. The V gene end was trimmed by 4 bases and the J gene end by 0 bases; junction bases not matched to a gene: 4. The germline V gene has CDR1 SGHRS and CDR2 YFSETQ. The CDR3 totals 14 residues.

The chain recombines TRBV15 with TRBJ1-1; tentatively, D is TRBD1 (6 bases). The CDR3 runs to 15 residues. V was clipped by 5 bases and J by 7 bases, with 20 bases between them. CDR1 LNHNV and CDR2 YYDKDF come from the germline V gene (reference sequence). The DNA for the CDR3 is TGTGCCACCAGCGGACGAGGGCAGGGGAGTCTTGAAGCTTTCTTT. Protein product: CATSGRGQGSLEAFF.

The chain uses TRBV5-1 and TRBJ2-3; 7 bases are shared with TRBD2. Germline V lookup: CDR1 SGHRS, CDR2 YFSETQ. The CDR3 is made up of 17 amino acids. Trimming took 3 bases from V and 0 from J; bases not matched to a gene: 10. CDR3 protein: CASSSFVGGTSTDTQYF. The CDR3 bases are TGCGCCAGCAGCTCATTTGTCGGGGGGACCAGCACAGATACGCAGTATTTT.

The genes are TRBV28 and TRBJ1-5; no definite D call. The germline V and J ends were trimmed by 6 bases and 3 bases, with 9 bases remaining between them. The CDR3 runs to 13 residues. CDR1 and CDR2 from the germline V gene are MDHEN and SYDVKM. DNA of the CDR3: TGTGCCAGCAGCTCCACTAACAATCAGCCCCAGCATTTT. Its protein product is CASSSTNNQPQHF. Supplemented by reference TRBV28 and TRBJ1-5, the full variable domain reads DVKVTQSSRYLVKRTGEKVFLECVQDMDHENMFWYRQDPGLGLRLIYFSYDVKMKEKGDIPEGYSVSREKKERFSLILESASTNQTSMYLCASSSTNNQPQHFGDGTRLSIL.

The CDR3 DNA sequence: TGCGCCAGCAGCTCTAGCGGGGGGGCCTCCTACAATGAGCAGTTCTTC. Protein sequence: CASSSSGGASYNEQFF. The rearrangement links TRBV5-1 to TRBJ2-1; 12 positions agree with TRBD2. CDR1 is SGHRS and CDR2 is YFSETQ in the germline V gene. This CDR3 spans 16 amino acids. With 3 bases clipped from V and 0 bases from J, the junction kept 1 base outside the gene matches.

CDR3 protein: CASSQELRLERVGELFF. The CDR3 region has the DNA TGTGCCAGCAGCCAAGAGCTCAGACTGGAAAGAGTAGGGGAGCTGTTTTTT. The chain carries TRBV3-1 (or the pseudogene TRBV3-2) and TRBJ2-2; D gene unclear. This CDR3 spans 17 amino acids. V gave up 0 bases and J gave up 8 bases, with 19 bases separating them. Germline V gene sequence: CDR1 LGHDT, CDR2 YNNKEL (reference sequence).

The chain employs TRBV5-1 and TRBJ1-3, with 7 positions matching TRBD1. The germline V gene encodes CDR1 SGHRS and CDR2 YFSETQ. This CDR3 is built from 16 residues. With 4 bases clipped from V and 4 bases from J, the junction kept 11 bases outside the gene matches. CDR3 in amino acids: CASSPSPTGIGNTIYF. Here the CDR3 DNA reads TGCGCCAGCAGCCCCTCCCCGACAGGGATAGGAAACACCATATATTTT. The full variable domain, completed using reference TRBV5-1 and TRBJ1-3, is KAGVTQTPRYLIKTRGQQVTLSCSPISGHRSVSWYQQTPGQGLQFLFEYFSETQRNKGNFPGRFSGRQFSNSRSEMNVSTLELGDSALYLCASSPSPTGIGNTIYFGEGSWLTVV.

V is TRBV29-1 and J is TRBJ1-5; maybe TRBD1 (6 bases). Germline CDR1 SQVTM, CDR2 ANQGSEA. Trimming stripped 3 bases from V and 2 bases from J, with 8 bases between. The CDR3 is 13 residues long. Here the CDR3 reads CSVESGGNQPQHF. The CDR3 DNA sequence: TGCAGCGTTGAGTCAGGGGGCAATCAGCCCCAGCATTTT. Variable domain in full (rest from reference TRBV29-1 and TRBJ1-5): SAVISQKPSRDICQRGTSLTIQCQVDSQVTMMFWYRQQPGQSLTLIATANQGSEATYESGFVIDKFPISRPNLTFSTLTVSNMSPEDSSIYLCSVESGGNQPQHFGDGTRLSIL.

This sequence joins TRBV6-2 or TRBV6-3 and TRBJ1-5, with 8 bases matching TRBD1. Germline V gene data show CDR1 as MNHEY and CDR2 as SVGEGT. The CDR3 is 19 amino acids. V lost 5 bases and J lost 0; bases outside the gene matches: 15. The CDR3 sequence: CASSGRGLFTHYSNQPQHF. DNA of the CDR3: TGTGCCAGCAGTGGCAGGGGGCTTTTCACCCACTATAGCAATCAGCCCCAGCATTTT.

The chain couples TRBV7-2 to TRBJ1-5, with 7 nucleotides matching TRBD1. The germline V gene has CDR1 SGHTA and CDR2 FQGNSA. This CDR3 is built from 14 residues. J was trimmed by 4 bases and V by 5 bases; bases with no gene match: 5. The CDR3 loop reads CASSPGGQNQPQHF. CDR3 bases: TGTGCCAGCAGCCCAGGGGGGCAGAATCAGCCCCAGCATTTT.